Sequencing of this TCR beta chain was carried out in a study of blood T cell repertoires in COVID-19. The overall study: Acute-phase and convalescent COVID-19 samples originated in the United States, Italy and Spain. Nucleic acid was either cDNA or gDNA, and it came from T cells, B-cell-depleted T cells, or PBMCs.

The CDR3 has 15 residues. V lost 2 bases and J 4 bases, leaving 14 bases between the germline ends. Germline V gives CDR1 SSHAT, CDR2 FNYEAQ (reference sequence). TCRdb keeps only in-frame clones here, not all; method: immunoSEQ multiplex PCR. The data contain roughly 140,000 clones, approximately 80% of them singletons. The sequenced sample consisted of peripheral blood. The chain couples TRBV7-7 to TRBJ2-5; D is unresolved. The TCR was taken from a woman between 45 and 60 years old with acute or convalescent COVID-19. The CDR3 DNA follows: TGTGCCAGCAGCTTAAGTCAGGTGGCCCCAGAGACCCAGTACTTC. This sequence encodes CASSLSQVAPETQYF.